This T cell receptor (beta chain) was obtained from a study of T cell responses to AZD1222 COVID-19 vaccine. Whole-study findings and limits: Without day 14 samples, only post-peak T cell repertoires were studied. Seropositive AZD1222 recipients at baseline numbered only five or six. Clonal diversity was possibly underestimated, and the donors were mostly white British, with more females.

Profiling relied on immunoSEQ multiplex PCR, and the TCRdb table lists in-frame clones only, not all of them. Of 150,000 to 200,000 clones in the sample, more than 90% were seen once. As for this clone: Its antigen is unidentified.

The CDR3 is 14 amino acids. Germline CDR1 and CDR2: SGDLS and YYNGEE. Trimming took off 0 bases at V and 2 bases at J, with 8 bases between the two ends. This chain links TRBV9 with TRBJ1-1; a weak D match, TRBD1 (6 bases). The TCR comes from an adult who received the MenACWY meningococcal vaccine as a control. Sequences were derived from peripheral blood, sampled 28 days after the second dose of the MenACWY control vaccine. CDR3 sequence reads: CASSVGGRNTEAFF. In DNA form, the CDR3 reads TGTGCCAGCAGCGTAGGGGGGCGCAACACTGAAGCTTTCTTT. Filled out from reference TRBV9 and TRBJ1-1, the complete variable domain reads DSGVTQTPKHLITATGQRVTLRCSPRSGDLSVYWYQQSLDQGLQFLIQYYNGEERAKGNILERFSAQQFPDLHSELNLSSLELGDSALYFCASSVGGRNTEAFFGQGTRLTVV.